This T cell receptor (beta chain) was captured by sequencing in a study of blood T cell repertoires in COVID-19. CDR3 length: 15 residues. Deletions cut 0 bases from V and 4 bases from J, with 13 bases between. Looked up from germline, CDR1 is SGHRS and CDR2 is YFSETQ. Authors' analysis steps: For nucleated cells, counts were estimated from reference gene primer amplification. Sequencing used immunoSEQ multiplex PCR; TCRdb keeps in-frame clones, though not all of them. Clone size and the V and J calls come from that table; the DNA yielded D and trimming. This sample carries more than 95,000 clones, around four fifths of them seen once, and the ten largest clones take about 2.1%.

V gene TRBV5-1 combines with J gene TRBJ1-2; D may be TRBD1 (5 bases). The TCR originated in a young man with acute or convalescent COVID-19. The sample comprised peripheral blood. CDR3 amino acids: CASSLAGTGGYGYTF. In DNA, the CDR3 is TGCGCCAGCAGCTTGGCCGGCACGGGGGGCTATGGCTACACCTTC.